A selection of T cell receptor beta chains follows, all from one sample in a study of shared clonotypes between healthy human individuals. Profiled with immunoSEQ multiplex PCR; TCRdb holds only in-frame clones, not every one. This table holds approximately 2.4 million clones, 95% found once. The sequencing input was naive CD4+ T cells sorted from blood. These receptors all come from a young man in good health. Both conserved end residues are part of each CDR3. Each record gives: CDR3 DNA, CDR3 protein, J gene, clone size, D gene, V gene, CDR3 length. The D gene is left open where the match is weak. Part of the rows lack a size; the others show once, few, many or a class for expanded clones.

DNA: TGCGCCAGCAGCCAAGATACTAGCGGGAGGATTGAGCAGTTCTTC; CDR3: CASSQDTSGRIEQFF; J: TRBJ2-1; size: -; D: TRBD2; V: TRBV4-3; length: 15
DNA: TGTGCCAGCAGGGGCGGACAGGGCAAAGCTTTCTTT; CDR3: CASRGGQGKAFF; J: TRBJ1-1; size: -; D: TRBD1; V: TRBV2; length: 12
DNA: TGTGCCATCAGTACGGGAGTAGGCGGGGAGCTGTTTTTT; CDR3: CAISTGVGGELFF; J: TRBJ2-2; size: -; D: -; V: TRBV10-3; length: 13
DNA: TGTGCCAGCAGCTTAGGGGCCAGCTTCAAAAACATTCAGTACTTC; CDR3: CASSLGASFKNIQYF; J: TRBJ2-4; size: -; D: -; V: TRBV7-2; length: 15
DNA: TGTGCCAGCAGCTGGAGGGGACTAGCGGGAGGACCGCGCTACGAGCAGTACTTC; CDR3: CASSWRGLAGGPRYEQYF; J: TRBJ2-7; size: -; D: TRBD2; V: TRBV5-6; length: 18
DNA: TGTGCCAGCAGCTTGGGAGGGGTACGATCCACCTACGAGCAGTACTTC; CDR3: CASSLGGVRSTYEQYF; J: TRBJ2-7; size: -; D: -; V: TRBV5-4; length: 16
DNA: TGTGCCAGCAGCCCAAGACATAGGCCTAGTGAAAAACTGTTTTTT; CDR3: CASSPRHRPSEKLFF; J: TRBJ1-4; size: once; D: -; V: TRBV5-8; length: 15
DNA: TGTGCCTTCCAGGGCGAGAATGAGCAGTTCTTC; CDR3: CAFQGENEQFF; J: TRBJ2-1; size: once; D: -; V: TRBV7-9; length: 11
DNA: TGCGCCAGCAGCATCGGACGGAGCTCCTATAATTCACCCCTCCACTTT; CDR3: CASSIGRSSYNSPLHF; J: TRBJ1-6; size: -; D: -; V: TRBV5-1; length: 16
DNA: TGTGCCAGCAGCCCCGGTCGCGAGCAGTACTTC; CDR3: CASSPGREQYF; J: TRBJ2-7; size: -; D: -; V: TRBV7-9; length: 11
DNA: TGTGCCAGCAGTAGGGACAGGAGACAAGAGACCCAGTACTTC; CDR3: CASSRDRRQETQYF; J: TRBJ2-5; size: -; D: TRBD1; V: TRBV28; length: 14
DNA: TGTGCCACTTCGTCCGGACAGTTGAACACCGGGGAGCTGTTTTTT; CDR3: CATSSGQLNTGELFF; J: TRBJ2-2; size: -; D: -; V: TRBV28; length: 15
DNA: TGTGCCAGCAGTGAAAGGGTAGATCTAGGACAGGGGGCTGATGAGCAGTTCTTC; CDR3: CASSERVDLGQGADEQFF; J: TRBJ2-1; size: -; D: TRBD1; V: TRBV25-1; length: 18
DNA: TGTGCCAGCAGCCCAGGGGGCTACGAGCAGTACTTC; CDR3: CASSPGGYEQYF; J: TRBJ2-7; size: -; D: TRBD1; V: TRBV2; length: 12
DNA: TGTGCCAGCAGTTACGTAGCGGGAGGCACAGATACGCAGTATTTT; CDR3: CASSYVAGGTDTQYF; J: TRBJ2-3; size: once; D: TRBD2; V: TRBV6-6; length: 15
DNA: TGTGCCAGCGGCGTTGGGGGCATTAGCTACACCTTC; CDR3: CASGVGGISYTF; J: TRBJ1-2; size: -; D: -; V: TRBV7-9; length: 12
DNA: TGTGCCAGCAGTATACTGACAGGTTCCTACGAGCAGTACTTC; CDR3: CASSILTGSYEQYF; J: TRBJ2-7; size: -; D: -; V: TRBV6-1; length: 14
DNA: TGTGCCAGTAGGGCCCGGGGAGGGGATGAAAAACTGTTTTTT; CDR3: CASRARGGDEKLFF; J: TRBJ1-4; size: -; D: -; V: TRBV19; length: 14
DNA: TGTGCCAGCAGCCCAGGGTTCAATTCACCCCTCCACTTT; CDR3: CASSPGFNSPLHF; J: TRBJ1-6; size: -; D: -; V: TRBV6-5; length: 13
DNA: TGTGCCAGCAGCACGGCGCTAGCGGGGACCTACGAGCAGTACTTC; CDR3: CASSTALAGTYEQYF; J: TRBJ2-7; size: -; D: TRBD2; V: TRBV7-8; length: 15
DNA: TGTGCCAGCAGTTTAGAAGGATACTATGGCTACACCTTC; CDR3: CASSLEGYYGYTF; J: TRBJ1-2; size: -; D: -; V: TRBV27; length: 13
DNA: TGCGCCAGCAGCTTCGGGATAAGCACAGATACGCAGTATTTT; CDR3: CASSFGISTDTQYF; J: TRBJ2-3; size: -; D: -; V: TRBV5-1; length: 14
DNA: TGCGCCAGCAGCTTAGAGGTTCAAGAGACCCAGTACTTC; CDR3: CASSLEVQETQYF; J: TRBJ2-5; size: -; D: -; V: TRBV5-1; length: 13
DNA: TGTGCCAGCAGCTTTACCGACAGACGCTACGAGCAGTACTTC; CDR3: CASSFTDRRYEQYF; J: TRBJ2-7; size: once; D: -; V: TRBV7-2; length: 14
DNA: TGTGCCAGCAGCCACGGGACTAGCGGGGTGTACGCCTACGAGCAGTACTTC; CDR3: CASSHGTSGVYAYEQYF; J: TRBJ2-7; size: -; D: TRBD2; V: TRBV11-2; length: 17
DNA: TGTGCCAGCAGTGGATCAAAAGATGGGTTTAGGCATGAGCAGTTCTTC; CDR3: CASSGSKDGFRHEQFF; J: TRBJ2-1; size: -; D: -; V: TRBV25-1; length: 16
DNA: TGTGCCAGCAGTGAGTCGGACAGGGGGCGCTCGGAGCAGTACTTC; CDR3: CASSESDRGRSEQYF; J: TRBJ2-7; size: -; D: TRBD1; V: TRBV6-1; length: 15
DNA: TGTGCCAGCAGTGACCTCTTAACTAGTGCAGATACGCAGTATTTT; CDR3: CASSDLLTSADTQYF; J: TRBJ2-3; size: -; D: -; V: TRBV6-1; length: 15
DNA: TGTGCCAGTAGTAAAGAGGGGGTCGCCGGGGAGCTGTTTTTT; CDR3: CASSKEGVAGELFF; J: TRBJ2-2; size: -; D: -; V: TRBV19; length: 14
DNA: TGTGCCAGCAGCTCGGGCCTCCCGCACGAGCAGTACTTC; CDR3: CASSSGLPHEQYF; J: TRBJ2-7; size: -; D: -; V: TRBV7-2; length: 13
DNA: TGTGCCAGCAGCTTAATGACAGTGGGTAATTCACCCCTCCACTTT; CDR3: CASSLMTVGNSPLHF; J: TRBJ1-6; size: -; D: -; V: TRBV7-8; length: 15
DNA: TGTGCCATCAGTGAGGACAGTAACTATGGCTACACCTTC; CDR3: CAISEDSNYGYTF; J: TRBJ1-2; size: -; D: -; V: TRBV10-3; length: 13
DNA: TGTGCCAGTTCGCTAGGGCCCGCTGAGCAGTTCTTC; CDR3: CASSLGPAEQFF; J: TRBJ2-1; size: -; D: -; V: TRBV5-4; length: 12
DNA: TGTGCCAGCAGTGAGTGGGTCCTTGGGACAGATACGCAGTATTTT; CDR3: CASSEWVLGTDTQYF; J: TRBJ2-3; size: -; D: -; V: TRBV6-1; length: 15
DNA: TGTGCCAGCTCACCACCGACATATACCTACGAGCAGTACTTC; CDR3: CASSPPTYTYEQYF; J: TRBJ2-7; size: -; D: -; V: TRBV18; length: 14
DNA: TGTGCCTGGAGTGGAGGAGGGTTCTATGGCTACACCTTC; CDR3: CAWSGGGFYGYTF; J: TRBJ1-2; size: once; D: -; V: TRBV30; length: 13
DNA: TGTGCCATCAGTGGGACTAGCGGGGGCGCGAACACCGGGGAGCTGTTTTTT; CDR3: CAISGTSGGANTGELFF; J: TRBJ2-2; size: -; D: TRBD2; V: TRBV10-3; length: 17
DNA: TGTGCCAGCAGTTACTCGAGTGGGGGGGAGGCTTTCTTT; CDR3: CASSYSSGGEAFF; J: TRBJ1-1; size: -; D: -; V: TRBV6-5; length: 13
DNA: TGTGCCAGCAGCCCTAGCGGGGTCCTAGAGACCCAGTACTTC; CDR3: CASSPSGVLETQYF; J: TRBJ2-5; size: -; D: TRBD2; V: TRBV7-9; length: 14
DNA: TGTGCCAGCACTACTCCGGGACAGCTAAAATATGGCTACACCTTC; CDR3: CASTTPGQLKYGYTF; J: TRBJ1-2; size: once; D: TRBD1; V: TRBV19; length: 15
DNA: TGTGCCAGCAGTTATGAGGACGGCTACACCTTC; CDR3: CASSYEDGYTF; J: TRBJ1-2; size: -; D: -; V: TRBV6-6; length: 11
DNA: TGCGCCAGCAGCAACGGACAGGCCACCGGGGAGCTGTTTTTT; CDR3: CASSNGQATGELFF; J: TRBJ2-2; size: -; D: TRBD1; V: TRBV5-1; length: 14
DNA: TGCGCCAGCAGCTTGGGGACAGTGAACACTGAAGCTTTCTTT; CDR3: CASSLGTVNTEAFF; J: TRBJ1-1; size: -; D: -; V: TRBV5-1; length: 14
DNA: TGCGCCAGCAGCCAAGCCCCCCAGGGGGGGACTGGGGCCAACGTCCTGACTTTC; CDR3: CASSQAPQGGTGANVLTF; J: TRBJ2-6; size: once; D: -; V: TRBV4-3; length: 18
DNA: TGCGCCAGCAGTCCATTGGGACTAGCGGGAGGCCCGAGCTCCTACAATGAGCAGTTCTTC; CDR3: CASSPLGLAGGPSSYNEQFF; J: TRBJ2-1; size: -; D: TRBD2; V: TRBV4-1; length: 20
DNA: TGTGCCAGCAGTTTGGGGACTAGCGGGGGCCAAGAGACCCAGTACTTC; CDR3: CASSLGTSGGQETQYF; J: TRBJ2-5; size: once; D: TRBD2; V: TRBV7-2; length: 16
DNA: TGTGCCAGCAGTTTGAACGGAAGGGGGGAGACCCAGTACTTC; CDR3: CASSLNGRGETQYF; J: TRBJ2-5; size: -; D: -; V: TRBV28; length: 14